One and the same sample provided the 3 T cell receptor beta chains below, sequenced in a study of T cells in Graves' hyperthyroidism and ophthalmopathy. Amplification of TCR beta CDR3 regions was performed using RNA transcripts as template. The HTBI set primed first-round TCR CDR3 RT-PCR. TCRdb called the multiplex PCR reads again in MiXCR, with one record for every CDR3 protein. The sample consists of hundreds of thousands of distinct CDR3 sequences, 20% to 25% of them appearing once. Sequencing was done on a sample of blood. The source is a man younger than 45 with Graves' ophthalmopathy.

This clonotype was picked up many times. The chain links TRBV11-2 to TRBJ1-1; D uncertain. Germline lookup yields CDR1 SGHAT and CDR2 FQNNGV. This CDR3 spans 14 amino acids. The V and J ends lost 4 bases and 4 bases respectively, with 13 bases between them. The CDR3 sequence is CASSSPRKFTEAFF. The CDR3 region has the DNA TGTGCCAGCAGCTCCCCCCGGAAGTTCACTGAAGCTTTCTTT.

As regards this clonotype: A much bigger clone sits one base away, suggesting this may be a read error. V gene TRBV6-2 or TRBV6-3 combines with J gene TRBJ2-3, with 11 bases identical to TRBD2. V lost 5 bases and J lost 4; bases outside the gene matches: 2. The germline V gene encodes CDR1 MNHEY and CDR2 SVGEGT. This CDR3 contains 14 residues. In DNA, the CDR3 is TGTGCCAGCAGTACTAGCGGGAGACCAGATACGCAGTATTTT. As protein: CASSTSGRPDTQYF.

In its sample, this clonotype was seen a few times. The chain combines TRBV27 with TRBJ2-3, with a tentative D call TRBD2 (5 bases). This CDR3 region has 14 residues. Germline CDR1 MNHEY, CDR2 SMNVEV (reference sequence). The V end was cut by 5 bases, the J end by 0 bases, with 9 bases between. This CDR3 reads CASSGAASTDTQYF. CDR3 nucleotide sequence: TGTGCCAGCAGTGGAGCGGCTAGCACAGATACGCAGTATTTT.